This T cell receptor beta chain was identified during a study of T cells after yellow fever vaccination. Overall study context: It was SMART-Seq v4 Ultra Low Input that prepared the fractions with low cell numbers. Study outcomes and limitations: The bulk population could contribute abundant contaminating clonotypes to FACS-sorted repertoires. The CD4 compartment and the CD8 compartment contained a small share of clonotypes in common.

5'RACE template switching generated TCR cDNA, adding a universal primer site and UMIs. From the 5' RACE reads, TCRdb called clonotypes with MiXCR, one entry per CDR3 protein. The sample carries some 200,000 distinct CDR3 sequences, about 10% recorded once. Trimming left V 7 bases short and J 5 bases short, with 23 bases between. The germline CDR1 and CDR2 sequences are SEHNR and FQNEAQ (reference sequence). The CDR3 contains 16 residues. This clonotype was seen only a few times. Its antigen remains unidentified. The J gene is TRBJ1-2, the V gene TRBV7-9; TRBD1 is a possible D gene (5 bases). The sequence came from a man aged 18 to 29 who received the YFV17D yellow fever vaccine. The sequences come from CD8+ T cells sorted from PBMCs, collected 15 days after the yellow fever booster vaccination. CDR3 protein: CASTKSAAGRRYGYTF. CDR3 sequence (DNA): TGTGCCAGCACTAAATCGGCGGCAGGGAGGCGTTATGGCTACACCTTC. The full variable domain, rest sourced from reference TRBV7-9 and TRBJ1-2, is DTGVSQNPRHKITKRGQNVTFRCDPISEHNRLYWYRQTLGQGPEFLTYFQNEAQLEKSRLLSDRFSAERPKGSFSTLEIQRTEQGDSAMYLCASTKSAAGRRYGYTFGSGTRLTVV.